The present TCR beta chain was sequenced within a study of coeliac disease. As for this clone: The target antigen is unknown.

Profiling relied on immunoSEQ multiplex PCR, and the TCRdb table lists in-frame clones only, not all of them. The table shows thousands of clones, with approximately 74% occurring only once. The germline V gene encodes CDR1 MNHNS and CDR2 SASEGT. V lost 5 bases and J 4 bases, leaving 11 bases between the germline ends. The CDR3 runs to 14 residues. Each fraction contributed one roughly 500,000-cell aliquot for sequencing. Study-wide results and caveats: Active celiac intraepithelial and lamina propria samples had lower TRB and TRG clonality than control samples. Intraepithelial and lamina propria fractions were not highly pure.

The rearrangement links TRBV6-1 to TRBJ1-4; tentatively, D is TRBD1 (5 bases). Specimen: lamina propria lymphocytes from the gut. This sequence was found in a woman aged 18 to 35 with active celiac disease. The CDR3 spells CASSQGHNNEKLFF. The CDR3 bases are TGTGCCAGCAGTCAGGGCCATAATAATGAAAAACTGTTTTTT.